These 15 T cell receptor beta chains originate from one sample sequenced in a study of T cell responses to AZD1222 COVID-19 vaccine. Here immunoSEQ multiplex PCR was the method, and the copy in TCRdb shows in-frame clones only, minus some. Found here are fewer than 200,000 clones, around 89% of them singletons; the top ten hold over 4%. Specimen: peripheral blood, collected 28 days after the second AZD1222 dose. All receptors derive from an adult who received the AZD1222 COVID-19 vaccine.

The V gene is TRBV19, the J gene TRBJ1-4; 8 bases agree with TRBD1. V gave up 6 bases and J gave up 10 bases; unmatched junction bases: 7. The length of the CDR3 is 13 residues. The germline gives CDR1 LNHDA, CDR2 SQIVND (reference sequence). CDR3 nucleotides: TGTGCCAGTAGCCCTACGACAGGGGTAAAACTGTTTTTT. As protein: CASSPTTGVKLFF.

The chain joins TRBV6-1 to TRBJ2-2; weak D call: TRBD2 (6 bases). CDR1 MNHNS and CDR2 SASEGT come from the germline V gene. The length of the CDR3 is 17 residues. The V and J ends lost 4 bases and 0 bases respectively, with 15 bases between them. The CDR3 spells CASSVPTRLANTGELFF. The CDR3 DNA sequence: TGTGCCAGCAGTGTACCGACTAGACTAGCGAACACCGGGGAGCTGTTTTTT.

The J gene is TRBJ2-3, the V gene TRBV24-1; TRBD1 might be the D (5 bases). The CDR3 is made up of 12 amino acids. Trimming stripped 4 bases from V and 10 bases from J, with 11 bases between. Germline V CDR1 and CDR2: KGHDR, SFDVKD. The CDR3 loop reads CATSDGPRAQYF. The CDR3 DNA reads TGTGCCACCAGTGACGGGCCCAGGGCGCAGTATTTT.

The CDR3 region is CAWSQGGRIFEKLFF. The CDR3 bases are TGTGCCTGGAGTCAGGGGGGCCGGATCTTTGAAAAACTGTTTTTT. The genes are TRBV30 and TRBJ1-4, with 7 bases aligning to TRBD1. The CDR3 is 15 residues long. Trimming took 2 bases from V and 7 from J; bases not matched to a gene: 10. The V gene's germline CDR1 is GTSNPN and CDR2 SVGIG (reference sequence). Combining the CDR3 with reference TRBV30 and TRBJ1-4 gives the whole variable domain SQTIHQWPATLVQPVGSPLSLECTVEGTSNPNLYWYRQAAGRGLQLLFYSVGIGQISSEVPQNLSASRPQDRQFILSSKKLLLSDSGFYLCAWSQGGRIFEKLFFGSGTQLSVL.

This chain uses TRBV30 with TRBJ1-3; 7 bases are shared with TRBD1. This CDR3 region has 15 residues. V dropped 3 bases and J dropped 6; count of bases not matched to a gene: 11. Germline V gene data show CDR1 as GTSNPN and CDR2 as SVGIG (reference sequence). The CDR3 bases are TGTGCCTGGAGCGAAGCTTGGGACAGCGAAAACACCATATATTTT. It specifies CAWSEAWDSENTIYF. Looking up the rest from reference TRBV30 and TRBJ1-3 gives the full variable domain: SQTIHQWPATLVQPVGSPLSLECTVEGTSNPNLYWYRQAAGRGLQLLFYSVGIGQISSEVPQNLSASRPQDRQFILSSKKLLLSDSGFYLCAWSEAWDSENTIYFGEGSWLTVV.

This sequence joins TRBV3-1 (or the pseudogene TRBV3-2) and TRBJ1-1, with TRBD1 matching over 7 bases. The CDR3 consists of 16 residues. Trimming cost V 4 bases and J 2 bases; bases outside gene matches: 10. Per the germline V gene, CDR1 is LGHDT and CDR2 is YNNKEL (reference sequence). The CDR3 spells CASSLRGSVTNTEAFF. The CDR3 coding sequence is TGTGCCAGCAGCCTCAGGGGGTCAGTCACCAACACTGAAGCTTTCTTT.

J is TRBJ1-2 and V is TRBV29-1; D perhaps matches TRBD1 (6 bases). V lost 4 bases, J lost 8 bases, and 14 bases lay in between. This CDR3 has 12 amino acids. From germline, CDR1 is SQVTM and CDR2 ANQGSEA. Written as DNA, the CDR3 is TGCAGCGTTGTCTCAGGGGCTGGGGGCTACACCTTC. Its protein is CSVVSGAGGYTF.

The V and J genes are TRBV10-3 and TRBJ1-1; TRBD1 might be the D (6 bases). Trimming cost V 4 bases and J 4 bases, with 7 bases left between them. Germline V gene lookup returns CDR1 ENHRY and CDR2 SYGVKD. The CDR3 is 12 amino acids. This CDR3 is CAISVGGTEAFF. In DNA form, the CDR3 reads TGTGCCATCAGTGTAGGGGGCACTGAAGCTTTCTTT.

The chain employs TRBV15 and TRBJ2-3; the D is unclear. Germline V gene lookup returns CDR1 LNHNV and CDR2 YYDKDF (reference sequence). Between the trimmed V and J ends, which lost 2 bases and 0 bases, there was a span of 9 bases. The CDR3 has 15 amino acids. CDR3 loop: CATSRSTHSTDTQYF. The CDR3, as DNA: TGTGCCACCAGCAGATCGACGCATAGCACAGATACGCAGTATTTT.

CDR3 loop: CASSLREGTDTQYF. The CDR3 nucleotides are TGTGCCAGCAGTCTCCGAGAGGGGACAGATACGCAGTATTTT. The chain couples TRBV7-2 to TRBJ2-3; TRBD1 or TRBD2 may be the D gene (5 bases each). Germline V CDR1 and CDR2: SGHTA, FQGNSA. Trimming took 6 bases from V and 3 from J, leaving 13 bases between them. The CDR3 loop spans 14 amino acids.

The rearrangement links TRBV6-5 to TRBJ1-3; no definite D call. The V gene's germline CDR1 is MNHEY and CDR2 SVGAGI. The CDR3 runs 15 residues. V shed 6 bases and J shed 6 bases, with 18 bases lying between them. CDR3 sequence: CASSTSGDFANTIYF. DNA of the CDR3: TGTGCCAGCAGCACCTCTGGGGATTTTGCAAACACCATATATTTT.

V is TRBV3-1 (or the pseudogene TRBV3-2) and J is TRBJ2-1; D gene uncertain. Deletions cut 2 bases from V and 9 bases from J, with 11 bases between. Per the germline V gene, CDR1 is LGHDT and CDR2 is YNNKEL (reference sequence). The CDR3 is 13 residues long. This CDR3 reads CASSQISEAEQFF. The DNA for the CDR3 is TGTGCCAGCAGCCAAATCAGCGAAGCTGAGCAGTTCTTC.

The chain has TRBV7-9 and TRBJ1-4; a weak D match, TRBD1 (5 bases). The V gene lost 1 base and the J gene lost 2 bases, with 11 bases spanning the gap. The CDR3 consists of 16 residues. Germline CDR1 SEHNR, CDR2 FQNEAQ (reference sequence). Here the CDR3 reads CASSLGVGATNEKLFF. The CDR3 DNA reads TGTGCCAGCAGCTTAGGAGTTGGGGCCACTAATGAAAAACTGTTTTTT.

The rearrangement joins TRBV2 to TRBJ1-3, with TRBD1 matching over 8 bases. The CDR3 is 16 residues long. CDR1 is SNHLY and CDR2 is FYNNEI in the germline V gene. The J segment lost 0 bases and the V segment lost 8 bases, leaving 9 bases of the junction unmatched. The CDR3 DNA follows: TGTGCCAGCCGACCAGGGGGCTCACTCTCTGGAAACACCATATATTTT. Translation: CASRPGGSLSGNTIYF.

The chain couples TRBV27 to TRBJ1-3, with no clear D. V lost 8 bases and J lost 2, with 4 bases in between. Germline values: CDR1 MNHEY, CDR2 SMNVEV (reference sequence). The CDR3 runs 11 residues. In DNA, the CDR3 is TGTGCCAGCTCCGCTGGAAACACCATATATTTT. It encodes CASSAGNTIYF.